A selection of T cell receptor beta chains follows, all from one sample in a study of cytomegalovirus exposure and HLA in healthy donors. Only in-frame clones appear in the TCRdb table, and some are missing; sequencing was by immunoSEQ multiplex PCR. The sample lists about 200,000 clones, roughly 68% occurring once. Sequences were obtained from PBMCs. These receptors were taken from a man aged 35 to 55 in good health and CMV-seropositive. CDR3s include the opening cysteine and the closing phenylalanine or tryptophan. The order of the fields is clone size, V gene, D gene, J gene, CDR3 protein, CDR3 DNA. A D gene is named only where the DNA matches it firmly. Clone size is given for some rows only: seen once, a few or many times, or a class if the clone is expanded.

.	TRBV7-6	.	TRBJ1-1	CASSRTEEGTIRGEAFF	TGTGCCAGCAGCCGGACAGAAGAAGGCACTATTCGGGGTGAAGCTTTCTTT
.	TRBV6-1	.	TRBJ2-7	CASSDHRKSSYEQYF	TGTGCCAGCAGTGACCACAGGAAGAGCTCCTACGAGCAGTACTTC
.	TRBV7-8	.	TRBJ1-4	CASSLYGGGILNEKLFF	TGTGCCAGCAGCCTCTACGGGGGGGGGATCTTGAATGAAAAACTGTTTTTT
.	TRBV7-2	.	TRBJ1-2	CASSSKTGNYGYTF	TGTGCCAGCAGCTCTAAGACGGGAAACTATGGCTACACCTTC
few	TRBV28	TRBD1	TRBJ2-5	CATSFWTGQETQYF	TGTGCCACCTCCTTTTGGACAGGTCAAGAGACCCAGTACTTC
.	TRBV7-7	.	TRBJ2-5	CASSLEAGKETQYF	TGTGCCAGCAGCTTAGAAGCCGGGAAAGAGACCCAGTACTTC
.	TRBV4-1	.	TRBJ1-4	CASSQGEPGNEKLFF	TGCGCCAGCAGCCAAGGTGAACCCGGTAATGAAAAACTGTTTTTT
.	TRBV11-2	.	TRBJ1-4	CASSSSGLINEKLFF	TGTGCCAGCAGCTCCTCGGGACTCATTAATGAAAAACTGTTTTTT
.	TRBV7-2	TRBD1	TRBJ2-1	CASHRTGWVGEQFF	TGTGCCAGCCACCGGACAGGGTGGGTAGGTGAGCAGTTCTTC
.	TRBV10-2	.	TRBJ2-3	CACGPGNTDTQYF	TGCGCCTGCGGACCCGGGAACACAGATACGCAGTATTTT
.	TRBV5-6	.	TRBJ2-7	CASRYLDGRSYEQYF	TGTGCCAGCAGATACCTAGATGGTCGCTCCTACGAGCAGTACTTC
.	TRBV7-9	TRBD1	TRBJ2-7	CASSPPRQGAYEQYF	TGTGCCAGCAGCCCCCCTCGGCAGGGGGCTTACGAGCAGTACTTC
.	TRBV5-1	.	TRBJ1-5	CASSLEAEYSNQPQHF	TGCGCCAGCAGCTTGGAAGCGGAATATAGCAATCAGCCCCAGCATTTT
.	TRBV5-4	TRBD1	TRBJ1-2	CASTPLDRVDGYTF	TGTGCCAGCACCCCCCTAGACAGGGTTGATGGCTACACCTTC
few	TRBV18	.	TRBJ1-1	CATTERRDTEAFF	TGTGCCACCACAGAACGCAGGGACACTGAAGCTTTCTTT
.	TRBV7-2	TRBD2	TRBJ2-1	CASSKAALRGGVEQFF	TGTGCCAGCAGCAAGGCGGCATTGCGGGGGGGCGTTGAGCAGTTCTTC
.	TRBV13	.	TRBJ1-4	CASSTGRNEKLFF	TGTGCCAGCAGCACAGGAAGAAATGAAAAACTGTTTTTT
.	TRBV19	.	TRBJ1-1	CASSKGIGAFF	TGTGCCAGTAGTAAGGGGATCGGCGCTTTCTTT
.	TRBV7-2	TRBD1	TRBJ1-6	CASSRRTGVDSPLHF	TGTGCCAGCAGCCGCCGGACAGGGGTGGATTCACCCCTCCACTTT
.	TRBV11-2	TRBD1	TRBJ1-5	CASSLNRGEPQHF	TGTGCCAGCAGCTTAAACAGGGGAGAGCCCCAGCATTTT
.	TRBV7-9	.	TRBJ2-7	CASSLRGSRVVYEQYF	TGTGCCAGCAGCTTACGAGGGTCCCGGGTCGTCTACGAGCAGTACTTC
.	TRBV7-8	.	TRBJ2-4	CASSSRTALAKNIQYF	TGTGCCAGCAGCTCCCGGACTGCTCTAGCCAAAAACATTCAGTACTTC
.	TRBV2	.	TRBJ1-1	CASSVAGTEAFF	TGTGCCAGCAGTGTGGCAGGGACTGAAGCTTTCTTT
few	TRBV5-1	.	TRBJ2-3	CASSLVNPDTDTQYF	TGCGCCAGCAGCTTGGTGAACCCAGACACAGATACGCAGTATTTT
.	TRBV2	.	TRBJ2-1	CASTRVGGPGSRQFF	TGTGCCAGCACACGGGTCGGGGGTCCCGGGTCGCGACAGTTCTTC
.	TRBV19	.	TRBJ1-1	CASSIWLETEAFF	TGTGCCAGTAGTATATGGTTAGAGACTGAAGCTTTCTTT
.	TRBV19	.	TRBJ1-1	CASSLKGDTEAFF	TGTGCCAGTAGTCTAAAGGGGGACACTGAAGCTTTCTTT
.	TRBV7-6	TRBD1	TRBJ1-2	CASSSRTGRNYGYTF	TGTGCCAGCAGCTCTCGGACAGGGAGGAACTATGGCTACACCTTC
.	TRBV7-8	TRBD2	TRBJ2-1	CASSFRAGSSYNEQFF	TGTGCCAGCAGCTTTCGAGCGGGGAGCTCCTACAATGAGCAGTTCTTC
.	TRBV9	.	TRBJ1-1	CASSPRALGSTEAFF	TGTGCCAGCAGCCCGCGGGCCCTCGGGAGTACTGAAGCTTTCTTT
.	TRBV9	TRBD1	TRBJ1-2	CASSAPGTELYGYTF	TGTGCCAGCAGCGCCCCAGGGACAGAGCTCTATGGCTACACCTTC
few	TRBV5-1	TRBD1	TRBJ1-2	CASSLEGAGDGYTF	TGCGCCAGCAGCTTGGAGGGGGCCGGCGATGGCTACACCTTC
.	TRBV5-4	.	TRBJ2-1	CASSLDAAGQFF	TGTGCCAGCAGCTTGGATGCAGCGGGCCAGTTCTTC
few	TRBV11-2	.	TRBJ1-1	CASSFTGTEAFF	TGTGCCAGCAGCTTTACAGGGACTGAAGCTTTCTTT
.	TRBV5-8	.	TRBJ2-6	CASGRRTIGANVLTF	TGTGCCAGCGGACGTCGGACTATCGGGGCCAACGTCCTGACTTTC
once	TRBV5-4	.	TRBJ1-1	CASSPPGMYDTEAFF	TGTGCCAGCAGCCCTCCCGGTATGTACGACACTGAAGCTTTCTTT
.	TRBV10-2	.	TRBJ2-7	CASSESRWEQYF	TGCGCCAGCAGTGAGTCGAGGTGGGAGCAGTACTTC
.	TRBV19	.	TRBJ2-2	CASSIVRDRTGELFF	TGTGCCAGTAGTATAGTGCGGGATAGGACCGGGGAGCTGTTTTTT
.	TRBV7-3	TRBD2	TRBJ2-6	CASSKTSGGLSGANVLTF	TGTGCCAGCAGCAAGACTAGCGGGGGCCTCTCTGGGGCCAACGTCCTGACTTTC
.	TRBV27	.	TRBJ1-6	CASSFQNSPLHF	TGTGCCAGCAGTTTTCAGAATTCACCCCTCCACTTT
.	TRBV28	TRBD2	TRBJ2-1	CSSGGYSSYNEQFF	TGTTCTAGCGGGGGGTACAGCTCCTACAATGAGCAGTTCTTC
.	TRBV7-3	TRBD2	TRBJ2-3	CASSSWTSGEVADTQYF	TGTGCCAGCAGCTCATGGACTAGCGGGGAAGTTGCAGATACGCAGTATTTT
.	TRBV19	.	TRBJ1-1	CASSRGGRGDTEAFF	TGTGCCAGTAGTCGGGGGGGGCGTGGGGACACTGAAGCTTTCTTT
once	TRBV27	.	TRBJ1-1	CASSSTETLNTEAFF	TGTGCCAGCAGTTCGACAGAGACCCTGAACACTGAAGCTTTCTTT
.	TRBV6-5	.	TRBJ2-7	CASSNPNGGNYEQYF	TGTGCCAGCAGCAATCCGAACGGAGGGAACTACGAGCAGTACTTC
once	TRBV4-1	TRBD2	TRBJ2-3	CASSLGTSGGHTQYF	TGCGCCAGCAGCCTCGGGACTAGCGGGGGCCATACGCAGTATTTT